The 18 T cell receptor beta chains listed next were all sequenced from one sample in a study of blood T cell repertoires in COVID-19. Assay used: immunoSEQ multiplex PCR; TCRdb lists only in-frame clones, some missing. The sample contains around 150,000 clones, roughly 84% of which appear only once. The sample comprised peripheral blood. The receptor set was obtained from a man in his 70s with acute or convalescent COVID-19.

This chain joins TRBV4-1 and TRBJ1-1; 8 nucleotides align to TRBD1. The CDR3 is 16 amino acids. Losses at the gene ends were 2 bases for V and 1 base for J; bases not matched to a gene: 6. Germline V lookup: CDR1 MGHRA, CDR2 YSYEKL. The DNA of the CDR3 is TGCGCCAGCAGCCAATTAACAGGGGGTGGGAACACTGAAGCTTTCTTT. Its protein is CASSQLTGGGNTEAFF.

This chain links TRBV24-1 with TRBJ2-2; a weak D match, TRBD1 (5 bases). Trimming cost V 7 bases and J 5 bases, with 13 bases left between them. The CDR3 length is 14 residues. Germline CDR1 reads KGHDR; CDR2 reads SFDVKD. The DNA of the CDR3 is TGTGCCACCAGGGAAAGGGGCGGAACCGGGGAGCTGTTTTTT. It yields the protein CATRERGGTGELFF.

DNA for the CDR3: TGTGCCAGCAGGGACAGGGGAATAGGGGATTCACCCCTCCACTTT. It specifies CASRDRGIGDSPLHF. The gene calls are TRBV27 and TRBJ1-6, with 9 bases identical to TRBD1. The CDR3 spans 15 residues. With V trimmed by 6 bases and J by 8 bases, 8 bases remained unmatched. Germline V CDR1 and CDR2: MNHEY, SMNVEV (reference sequence).

The rearrangement joins TRBV28 to TRBJ1-2; 7 nucleotides align to TRBD1. J gave up 6 bases and V 4 bases, and 5 bases lay outside the gene matches. CDR3 length: 13 residues. Germline V gene lookup returns CDR1 MDHEN and CDR2 SYDVKM. CDR3 DNA sequence: TGTGCCAGCAGTTCACCTACAGGGGATGGCTACACCTTC. It encodes CASSSPTGDGYTF.

This clone was observed once. The chain is built from TRBV11-2 and TRBJ2-1; 11 positions match TRBD2. There are 14 residues in the CDR3. Trimming took 5 bases from V and 9 from J; bases not matched to a gene: 6. Germline-derived CDR1 and CDR2 are SGHAT and FQNNGV. As DNA, the CDR3 is TGTGCCAGCAGCGCCGCTAGCGGGGGGTTTGAGCAGTTCTTC. This codes for CASSAASGGFEQFF.

A note on this clone: The DNA is left out, because the CDR3 cannot be placed on it with certainty; the CDR3 is given as TCRdb lists it. The rearrangement links TRBV28 to TRBJ2-1; the table's D call TRBD2 went unverified against the DNA. Both ends counted, the CDR3 spans 13 residues. CDR1 and CDR2 (germline): MDHEN, SYDVKM. The CDR3 loop reads CASSLWGGGNAFF.

V and J are TRBV6-5 and TRBJ1-6, with 7 bases fitting TRBD1. The germline gives CDR1 MNHEY, CDR2 SVGAGI. The V and J ends lost 5 bases and 7 bases, in that order; junction bases with no gene match: 5. The CDR3 totals 14 residues. The CDR3 loop reads CASSHRDRNSPLHF. CDR3 nucleotides: TGTGCCAGCAGTCACCGGGACAGAAATTCACCCCTCCACTTT.

The rearrangement links TRBV3-1 (or the pseudogene TRBV3-2) to TRBJ2-3; 9 nucleotides match TRBD1. V was clipped by 3 bases and J by 4 bases; unmatched bases: 8. The CDR3 is made up of 16 amino acids. The V gene's germline CDR1 is LGHDT and CDR2 YNNKEL (reference sequence). CDR3 coding DNA: TGTGCCAGCAGCCAGTCACAGGGGGCGCGGGCAGATACGCAGTATTTT. It yields the protein CASSQSQGARADTQYF.

This chain links TRBV9 with TRBJ2-2, with a weak D call TRBD1 (5 bases). This CDR3 is 15 amino acids long. The V end lost 0 bases, the J end lost 2 bases, and 8 bases lay between the germline ends. CDR1 is SGDLS and CDR2 is YYNGEE in the germline V gene. The CDR3 bases are TGTGCCAGCAGCGTAGTAGACAGCAACACCGGGGAGCTGTTTTTT. This codes for CASSVVDSNTGELFF.

This rearrangement joins TRBV9 to TRBJ1-5; 10 bases align to TRBD1. Germline V lookup: CDR1 SGDLS, CDR2 YYNGEE. V shed 0 bases, J shed 1 base, and the junction held 4 bases outside the gene matches. This CDR3 is 17 amino acids long. The CDR3 is CASSVVRGQGSNQPQHF. The DNA for the CDR3 is TGTGCCAGCAGCGTAGTAAGGGGACAGGGGAGCAATCAGCCCCAGCATTTT.

This chain links TRBV28 with TRBJ2-3, with 7 bases matching TRBD2. V trimming: 6 bases; J trimming: 2 bases; junction bases outside the gene matches: 8. The CDR3 runs 15 residues. Germline assignment: CDR1 MDHEN and CDR2 SYDVKM. CDR3 sequence: CASRPSGTHTDTQYF. CDR3 nucleotide sequence: TGTGCCAGCAGACCGAGCGGGACCCACACAGATACGCAGTATTTT.

The chain has TRBV19 and TRBJ2-5; D gene unclear. CDR3 length: 13 amino acids. From germline, CDR1 is LNHDA and CDR2 SQIVND (reference sequence). Trimming left V 6 bases short and J 3 bases short, with 11 bases between. The CDR3: CASSFTVEETQYF. CDR3 nucleotide sequence: TGTGCCAGTAGCTTTACAGTCGAAGAGACCCAGTACTTC. Drawing the rest from reference TRBV19 and TRBJ2-5, the complete variable domain is DGGITQSPKYLFRKEGQNVTLSCEQNLNHDAMYWYRQDPGQGLRLIYYSQIVNDFQKGDIAEGYSVSREKKESFPLTVTSAQKNPTAFYLCASSFTVEETQYFGPGTRLLVL.

V and J are TRBV12-3 or TRBV12-4 and TRBJ2-7; tentatively, D is TRBD2 (5 bases). V was clipped by 4 bases and J by 3 bases, with 7 bases between them. This CDR3 has 12 amino acids. The CDR3 DNA follows: TGTGCCAGCAGTTCGGGGTACTACGAGCAGTACTTC. This encodes CASSSGYYEQYF.

This clone was found a few times. V gene TRBV6-1 combines with J gene TRBJ2-2; D uncertain. CDR1 and CDR2 from the germline V gene are MNHNS and SASEGT. The CDR3 sequence is 17 residues long. V was pared by 1 base and J by 0 bases, with 12 bases between. The CDR3 loop is CASSEEYGGTNTGELFF. The CDR3 DNA reads TGTGCCAGCAGTGAAGAGTATGGCGGCACGAACACCGGGGAGCTGTTTTTT.

The genes are TRBV29-1 and TRBJ2-1, with 9 bases matching TRBD2. The CDR3 has 16 amino acids. Germline loops: CDR1 SQVTM, CDR2 ANQGSEA. With 4 bases clipped from V and 5 bases from J, the junction kept 12 bases outside the gene matches. The CDR3 nucleotides are TGCAGCGTTGGTAGGTTGGGTAGCGGGAGTCACAATGAGCAGTTCTTC. Translating gives CSVGRLGSGSHNEQFF.

V and J are TRBV24-1 and TRBJ2-2, with TRBD2 as a possible D gene (7 bases). V gave up 7 bases and J gave up 6 bases, with 14 bases separating them. The V gene's germline CDR1 is KGHDR and CDR2 SFDVKD. The CDR3 length is 14 residues. The CDR3 DNA is TGTGCCACCAGCCCCGGGGGGCCAGCCGGGGAGCTGTTTTTT. Residues: CATSPGGPAGELFF.

This clone appeared a single time. This chain uses TRBV6-5 with TRBJ2-1; D gene unclear. This CDR3 spans 13 amino acids. Germline V gene data show CDR1 as MNHEY and CDR2 as SVGAGI. V was trimmed by 10 bases and J by 4 bases, leaving 14 bases between them. CDR3 in amino acids: CATQVALYNEQFF. The CDR3, as DNA: TGTGCCACCCAGGTCGCTTTGTACAATGAGCAGTTCTTC.

This rearrangement joins TRBV6-6 to TRBJ1-1; 9 positions match TRBD1. The CDR3 loop spans 14 amino acids. V lost 6 bases to trimming and J lost 5 bases; unmatched junction nucleotides: 7. Looked up from germline, CDR1 is MNHNY and CDR2 is SVGAGI (reference sequence). The CDR3 reads CASSQTGTGTEAFF. The CDR3 bases are TGTGCCAGCAGCCAAACCGGGACAGGGACTGAAGCTTTCTTT.